Below are 11 T cell receptor beta chains sequenced from a single sample in a study of molecular identifiers for immune sequencing clone quantification (dated by TCRdb to 2016 to 2018). To prepare the library, PCR was applied. TCRdb records NextSeq 500 as the sequencer. TCRdb trimmed public reads at Q25 via fastp, called clones via MiXCR and kept in-frame beta chains. Every entry covers one CDR3 protein and lists the most common genes and DNA from its rows. Present in this sample are about 510,000 distinct CDR3 sequences, about 25% of which were seen just once. The top ten hold approximately 0.76% of the sample. The sample comprised naive CD8+ T cells from blood, with Jurkat cell RNA spiked in. The sample's cell subset or site label is to be understood as: FACS-sorted CD8+CD4-CCR7+CD45RA+ naive T cells. The receptors shown here come from a human donor in good health. Some libraries in this study had Jurkat cell RNA spiked in.

This clonotype was seen ten or more times. The CDR3 region has the DNA TGTGCCAGCAGTTTAGCCGGGGCCAACGTCCTGACTTTC. It codes for CASSLAGANVLTF. V usage is TRBV27 and J usage is TRBJ2-6; D uncertain. V was clipped by 2 bases and J by 4 bases, with 3 bases between them. The germline V gene encodes CDR1 MNHEY and CDR2 SMNVEV (reference sequence). The CDR3 length is 13 residues.

The chain employs TRBV15 and TRBJ2-3, with 11 bases lining up with TRBD2. With 3 bases clipped from V and 2 bases from J, the junction kept 7 bases outside the gene matches. Germline V gene data show CDR1 as LNHNV and CDR2 as YYDKDF (reference sequence). The CDR3 length is 17 residues. The CDR3: CATSSQGTSGYTDTQYF. In nucleotides, the CDR3 is TGTGCCACCAGCAGCCAAGGGACTAGCGGATACACAGATACGCAGTATTTT.

This clonotype was counted many times. The chain uses TRBV11-2 and TRBJ2-4; D possibly matches TRBD1 or TRBD2 (5 bases each). Germline lookup yields CDR1 SGHAT and CDR2 FQNNGV. V was pared by 1 base and J by 9 bases, with 19 bases between. The CDR3 is 16 residues long. CDR3 nucleotides: TGTGCCAGCAGCTTAGGTCAGGGTATGGGAGTGGGCATTCAGTACTTC. Protein product: CASSLGQGMGVGIQYF.

The V call is TRBV12-5, the J call TRBJ1-5; D gene uncertain. From germline, CDR1 is LGHNT and CDR2 FRNRAP. Trimming shortened V by 4 bases and J by 7 bases, and 11 bases separated the two germline ends. CDR3 length: 13 residues. The CDR3 spells CASGYSLDQPQHF. The DNA of the CDR3 is TGTGCTAGTGGTTACAGCCTGGACCAGCCCCAGCATTTT.

V gene TRBV24-1 combines with J gene TRBJ1-4; TRBD1 is a possible D gene (5 bases). The CDR3 spans 14 residues. The germline V gene has CDR1 KGHDR and CDR2 SFDVKD. Deletions cut 4 bases from V and 0 bases from J, with 5 bases between. This CDR3 is CATSETATNEKLFF. The CDR3 DNA reads TGTGCCACCAGTGAGACAGCAACTAATGAAAAACTGTTTTTT.

This clonotype was observed a few times. This chain links TRBV7-6 with TRBJ1-5; a weak D match, TRBD1 (5 bases). This CDR3 is 13 amino acids long. Trimming left V 5 bases short and J 7 bases short, with 12 bases between. CDR1 is SGHVS and CDR2 is FNYEAQ in the germline V gene. CDR3 sequence (DNA): TGTGCCAGCAGCGGGGGGTGGGGCCAGCCCCAGCATTTT. Residues: CASSGGWGQPQHF.

The chain carries TRBV19 and TRBJ2-2, with D hard to call. This CDR3 spans 12 amino acids. Trimming cost V 5 bases and J 5 bases, with 6 bases left between them. The germline CDR1 and CDR2 sequences are LNHDA and SQIVND (reference sequence). CDR3 in DNA: TGTGCCAGTAGTGAATATACCGGGGAGCTGTTTTTT. Amino acids: CASSEYTGELFF.

For this clonotype: Possible read error: a much larger clone is one base away. V usage is TRBV28 and J usage is TRBJ2-5; D possibly corresponds to TRBD1 (5 bases). V was pared by 4 bases and J by 2 bases, with 8 bases between. The germline CDR1 and CDR2 sequences are MDHEN and SYDVKM. The CDR3 loop spans 13 amino acids. CDR3 protein: CASSYRWQETQYF. CDR3 bases: TGTGCCAGCAGTTACAGGTGGCAAGAGACCCAGTACTTC.

In the case of this clonotype: This may be a read error, as it is one base from a much larger clone. The CDR3 region is CASSQPSGGATEALF. The CDR3 bases are TGTGCCAGCAGTCAGCCCTCAGGGGGCGCGACTGAAGCTCTCTTT. This sequence joins TRBV28 and TRBJ1-1; 8 bases match TRBD1. The CDR3 runs to 15 residues. Germline CDR1 and CDR2: MDHEN and SYDVKM.

Many counts were recorded for this clonotype. The chain couples TRBV2 to TRBJ2-7, with D maybe TRBD1 (6 bases). Between the trimmed V and J ends, which lost 4 bases and 7 bases, there was a span of 14 bases. This CDR3 region has 13 residues. Germline CDR1 is SNHLY and CDR2 is FYNNEI. The CDR3 DNA reads as TGTGCCAGCAGTGCAGGGGCCCCCGAGGAGCAGTACTTC. Translation: CASSAGAPEEQYF.

The chain combines TRBV27 with TRBJ1-2; D perhaps matches TRBD1 (6 bases). CDR3 length: 13 amino acids. From germline, CDR1 is MNHEY and CDR2 SMNVEV (reference sequence). V was trimmed by 3 bases and J by 6 bases, leaving 11 bases between them. The CDR3 nucleotides are TGTGCCAGCAGTTTTACAGGGCGGCATGGCTACACCTTC. It specifies CASSFTGRHGYTF.